This record concerns one T cell receptor beta chain sequence. Its antigen remains unidentified. The CDR3 covers 14 residues. J lost 2 bases, V lost 3 bases, and 3 bases had no gene match. CDR1 and CDR2 (germline): LNHDA, SQIVND (reference sequence). Assay: immunoSEQ multiplex PCR; the TCRdb copy retains only in-frame clones and omits some. The sample shows 110,000 or so clones, roughly 94% of them seen only once. This sample stems from a study of siplizumab effects on memory and regulatory T cells. Whole-study findings and limits: Among mappable alloreactive CD4+ clones, the Treg-derived fraction averaged approximately 69% with siplizumab versus roughly 30% in controls.

Material: Tregs sorted from blood. The receptor was isolated from a human donor in good health. The chain recombines TRBV19 with TRBJ2-7; 8 nucleotides align to TRBD1. This CDR3 is CASSISRGPYEQYF. CDR3 nucleotide sequence: TGTGCCAGTAGTATCTCCAGGGGGCCCTACGAGCAGTACTTC. The full variable domain, its missing parts supplied by reference TRBV19 and TRBJ2-7, is DGGITQSPKYLFRKEGQNVTLSCEQNLNHDAMYWYRQDPGQGLRLIYYSQIVNDFQKGDIAEGYSVSREKKESFPLTVTSAQKNPTAFYLCASSISRGPYEQYFGPGTRLTVT.